Presented here are 3 T cell receptor beta chains from one specimen sequenced in a study of T-cell memory formation after mild COVID-19. MiXCR, run by TCRdb on the 5' RACE reads, gives a single entry per CDR3 protein. Found here are 500,000 to 600,000 distinct CDR3 sequences, under 20% of them singletons; the top ten hold approximately 12%. Sequenced: PBMCs or a T cell subset sorted from them (not recorded which). The receptors derive from an adult woman who had mild COVID-19 (a few samples of this study predate the infection). Cell type and time point are not known.

This clonotype was counted only a few times. This rearrangement joins TRBV20-1 to TRBJ2-3; 9 bases map to TRBD2. The J segment lost 2 bases and the V segment lost 3 bases, leaving 6 bases of the junction unmatched. Germline V gene data show CDR1 as DFQATT and CDR2 as SNEGSKA (reference sequence). The CDR3 runs to 15 residues. CDR3 sequence: CSASLAGSSTDTQYF. DNA of the CDR3: TGCAGTGCTAGTCTAGCGGGATCCTCCACAGATACGCAGTATTTT.

This clonotype appeared a few times. This sequence joins TRBV7-6 and TRBJ1-2, with TRBD1 matching 9 bases. The germline CDR1 and CDR2 sequences are SGHVS and FNYEAQ. Losses at the gene ends were 3 bases for V and 5 bases for J; bases not matched to a gene: 16. The CDR3 spans 18 residues. The CDR3 DNA sequence: TGTGCCAGCAGCTTCGGACAGGGGCCTATCAACCGTCTTTATGGCTACACCTTC. This gives the protein CASSFGQGPINRLYGYTF.

CDR3 loop: CASPGTDPSYEQYF. DNA of the CDR3: TGCGCCAGTCCCGGGACAGACCCTTCCTACGAGCAGTACTTC. The V gene is TRBV5-1, the J gene TRBJ2-7; 7 nucleotides align to TRBD1. The germline V gene has CDR1 SGHRS and CDR2 YFSETQ. The J segment lost 1 base and the V segment lost 8 bases, leaving 9 bases of the junction unmatched. CDR3 length equals 14 residues. The whole variable domain, remainder taken from reference TRBV5-1 and TRBJ2-7, is KAGVTQTPRYLIKTRGQQVTLSCSPISGHRSVSWYQQTPGQGLQFLFEYFSETQRNKGNFPGRFSGRQFSNSRSEMNVSTLELGDSALYLCASPGTDPSYEQYFGPGTRLTVT.